A single sample is the source of the 10 T cell receptor beta chains below, sequenced in a study of cytomegalovirus exposure and HLA in healthy donors (dated by TCRdb to 2016 to 2017). Library generation was performed with the immunoSEQ multiplex PCR assay. TCRdb carries this immuneACCESS record with in-frame sequences only. Its versions omit some clonotypes, under half of them owing to an unresolved V gene in the studies checked, with the rest unexplained. The sample yields approximately 150,000 clones; about 87% were counted once. Roughly 1.5% of the sample comes from the top ten. The sample was PBMCs. These receptors were obtained from a woman younger than 45 in good health and CMV-seronegative.

V gene TRBV6-5 combines with J gene TRBJ1-2; 7 bases align to TRBD1. The CDR3 runs 15 residues. V trimming: 2 bases; J trimming: 7 bases; junction bases outside the gene matches: 10. Looked up from germline, CDR1 is MNHEY and CDR2 is SVGAGI. CDR3: CASSYVGQGGGGYTF. The DNA of the CDR3 is TGTGCCAGCAGTTACGTGGGGCAGGGGGGCGGTGGCTACACCTTC.

The chain is built from TRBV2 and TRBJ1-5; D is unresolved. V gave up 4 bases and J gave up 0 bases, with 13 bases separating them. This CDR3 has 16 amino acids. The germline V gene encodes CDR1 SNHLY and CDR2 FYNNEI. DNA of the CDR3: TGTGCCAGCAGTGGGGTGTGGGGAGATAGCAATCAGCCCCAGCATTTT. This encodes CASSGVWGDSNQPQHF.

V and J are TRBV4-1 and TRBJ1-5, with D unclear. In germline, CDR1 is MGHRA, CDR2 YSYEKL. This CDR3 spans 15 amino acids. V was pared by 0 bases and J by 5 bases, with 11 bases between. DNA for the CDR3: TGCGCCAGCAGCCAAGATTTGGGAGAGTATCAGCCCCAGCATTTT. Its protein is CASSQDLGEYQPQHF.

V and J are TRBV11-3 and TRBJ2-1, with D possibly being TRBD1 (6 bases). Looked up from germline, CDR1 is SGHNT and CDR2 is YENEEA. Trimming shortened V by 4 bases and J by 4 bases, and 11 bases separated the two germline ends. The CDR3 covers 14 residues. The CDR3 DNA reads as TGTGCCAGCAGCTCCGCGGACAGTTACAATGAGCAGTTCTTC. As protein: CASSSADSYNEQFF.

The chain uses TRBV2 and TRBJ1-3; possible D gene TRBD1, 6 bases. This CDR3 has 17 residues. CDR1 is SNHLY and CDR2 is FYNNEI in the germline V gene. Trimming removed 7 bases at V and 2 bases at J, with 21 bases between. CDR3 amino acids: CASTIQPTGNPGNTIYF. CDR3 DNA: TGTGCCAGCACGATCCAACCCACAGGGAATCCTGGAAACACCATATATTTT.

This chain connects TRBV2 to TRBJ1-3; no clear D. Trimming left V 4 bases short and J 2 bases short, with 15 bases between. The CDR3 runs 16 residues. The germline V gene encodes CDR1 SNHLY and CDR2 FYNNEI. For the CDR3, the DNA is TGTGCCAGCAGTGGGCCCCTAGACGGGGCTGGAAACACCATATATTTT. Its translation: CASSGPLDGAGNTIYF.

CDR3 in DNA: TGTGCCAGCCGACAGGAAGAGACCCAGTACTTC. Protein product: CASRQEETQYF. The rearrangement uses TRBV19 and TRBJ2-5; a weak D match, TRBD1 (6 bases). V was trimmed by 9 bases and J by 3 bases, leaving 8 bases between them. The CDR3 is made up of 11 amino acids. Germline V gene sequence: CDR1 LNHDA, CDR2 SQIVND (reference sequence).

V gene TRBV6-1 combines with J gene TRBJ2-2; a weak D match, TRBD1 (5 bases). CDR3 length: 15 amino acids. The germline gives CDR1 MNHNS, CDR2 SASEGT. Trimming took off 0 bases at V and 5 bases at J, with 10 bases between the two ends. CDR3 sequence reads: CASSEAGRETGELFF. The CDR3 region has the DNA TGTGCCAGCAGTGAAGCTGGCAGGGAAACCGGGGAGCTGTTTTTT.

The genes are TRBV7-9 and TRBJ2-2; 7 bases fit TRBD1. CDR3 length: 13 amino acids. V was pared by 7 bases and J by 3 bases, with 2 bases of the junction left unmatched. In germline, CDR1 is SEHNR, CDR2 FQNEAQ (reference sequence). The CDR3: CASKQGYTGELFF. The CDR3 DNA reads as TGTGCCAGCAAACAGGGGTACACCGGGGAGCTGTTTTTT.

This sequence joins TRBV19 and TRBJ2-7; D perhaps matches TRBD1 (6 bases). Per the germline V gene, CDR1 is LNHDA and CDR2 is SQIVND (reference sequence). Trimming left V 5 bases short and J 6 bases short, with 14 bases between. The CDR3 has 13 residues. The CDR3 is CASSGRGGGEQYF. The CDR3 DNA reads TGTGCCAGTAGTGGCAGGGGTGGAGGCGAGCAGTACTTC.